This paragraph covers one TCR beta chain sequence. The record originates from a study of blood T cell repertoires in COVID-19. Trimming stripped 0 bases from V and 2 bases from J, with 11 bases between. The CDR3 runs to 16 residues. Per germline, CDR1 SGDLS and CDR2 YYNGEE. Measured with immunoSEQ multiplex PCR; TCRdb has only the in-frame clones, and not every one. The sample shows tens of thousands of clones, less than 95% of them seen only once. The sample comprised peripheral blood. The rearrangement uses TRBV9 and TRBJ2-2, with a weak D call TRBD1 (6 bases). The TCR originated in a man aged 50-59 years with COVID-19, enrolled during active disease. The DNA for the CDR3 is TGTGCCAGCAGCGTAGTCCCAGGGGATAACACCGGGGAGCTGTTTTTT. This gives the protein CASSVVPGDNTGELFF.